One and the same sample provided the 5 T cell receptor beta chains below, sequenced in a study of shared clonotypes between healthy human individuals. Terminally differentiated effector memory CD45RA+ cells were excluded from the naive CD8 cells, which were CD45RO-negative and positively selected for CCR7. Sequenced by immunoSEQ multiplex PCR; TCRdb stores in-frame clones only, minus some. The sample shows some 2 million clones, about 95% of them seen only once. Source material: naive CD8+ T cells sorted from blood. These TCRs come from a man aged 18 to 30 in good health.

The chain uses TRBV5-1 and TRBJ2-7; a weak D match, TRBD1 (6 bases). This CDR3 comprises 17 residues. Germline V gene sequence: CDR1 SGHRS, CDR2 YFSETQ. V lost 3 bases and J lost 1, with 20 bases in between. In DNA form, the CDR3 reads TGCGCCAGCAGCTGGGATTTGACAGGAAGGCCATCCTACGAGCAGTACTTC. Its translation: CASSWDLTGRPSYEQYF.

This chain links TRBV6-5 with TRBJ2-5, with TRBD1 matching 7 bases. V was pared by 5 bases and J by 2 bases, with 5 bases of the junction left unmatched. This CDR3 region has 14 residues. Germline CDR1 reads MNHEY; CDR2 reads SVGAGI. The CDR3 spells CASSGSTGQETQYF. In DNA form, the CDR3 reads TGTGCCAGCAGTGGATCGACAGGGCAAGAGACCCAGTACTTC.

Written as DNA, the CDR3 is TGTGCCAGCAGCCAAGCCCCACTCGCTACAGGGATTGGCTACACCTTC. Its protein is CASSQAPLATGIGYTF. The chain couples TRBV14 to TRBJ1-2; possibly TRBD1 for D (6 bases). V lost 1 base, J lost 7 bases, and 19 bases lay in between. CDR3 size: 16 residues. Per germline, CDR1 SGHDN and CDR2 FVKESK.

The gene calls are TRBV30 and TRBJ2-3; D remains unclear. CDR1 and CDR2 from the germline V gene are GTSNPN and SVGIG (reference sequence). Trimming removed 0 bases at V and 1 base at J, with 17 bases between. CDR3 size: 17 residues. DNA for the CDR3: TGTGCCTGGAGTGTTGGGTTGGGGAATCTAGGCACAGATACGCAGTATTTT. As protein: CAWSVGLGNLGTDTQYF.

The rearrangement uses TRBV7-9 and TRBJ2-7, with D possibly being TRBD1 or TRBD2 (6 bases each). The CDR3 has 17 residues. Germline CDR1 is SEHNR and CDR2 is FQNEAQ (reference sequence). Trimming took 1 base from V and 2 from J, leaving 18 bases between them. CDR3 nucleotides: TGTGCCAGCAGCTTAGAGGGGGGTCAGGTCCGACCCTACGAGCAGTACTTC. This translates into CASSLEGGQVRPYEQYF.